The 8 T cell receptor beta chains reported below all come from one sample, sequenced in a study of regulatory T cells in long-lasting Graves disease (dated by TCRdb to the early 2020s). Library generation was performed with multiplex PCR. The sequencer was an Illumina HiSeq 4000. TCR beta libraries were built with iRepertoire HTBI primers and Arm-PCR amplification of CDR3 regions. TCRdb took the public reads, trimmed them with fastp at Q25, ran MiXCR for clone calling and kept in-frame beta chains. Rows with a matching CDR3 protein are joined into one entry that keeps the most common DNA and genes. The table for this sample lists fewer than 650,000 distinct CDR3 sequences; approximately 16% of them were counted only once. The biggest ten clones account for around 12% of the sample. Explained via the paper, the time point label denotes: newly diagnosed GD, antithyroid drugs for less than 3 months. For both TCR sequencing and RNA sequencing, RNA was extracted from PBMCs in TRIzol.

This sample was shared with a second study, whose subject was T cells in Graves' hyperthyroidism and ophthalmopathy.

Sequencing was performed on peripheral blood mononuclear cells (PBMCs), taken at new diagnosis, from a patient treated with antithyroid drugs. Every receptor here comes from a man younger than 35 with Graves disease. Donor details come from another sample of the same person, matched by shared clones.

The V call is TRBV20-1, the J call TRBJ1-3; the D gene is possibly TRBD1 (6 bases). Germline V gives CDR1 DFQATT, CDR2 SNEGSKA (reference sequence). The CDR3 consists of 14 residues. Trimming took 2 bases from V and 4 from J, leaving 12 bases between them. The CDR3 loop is CSARRGARGNTIYF. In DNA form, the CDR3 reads TGCAGTGCTAGACGGGGGGCGCGGGGAAACACCATATATTTT.

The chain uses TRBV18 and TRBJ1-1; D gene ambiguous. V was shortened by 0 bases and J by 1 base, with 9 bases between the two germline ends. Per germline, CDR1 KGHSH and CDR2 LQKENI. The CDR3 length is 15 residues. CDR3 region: CASSPPPGSNTEAFF. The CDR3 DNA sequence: TGTGCCAGCTCACCACCCCCAGGATCGAACACTGAAGCTTTCTTT. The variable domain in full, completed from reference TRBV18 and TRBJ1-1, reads NAGVMQNPRHLVRRRGQEARLRCSPMKGHSHVYWYRQLPEEGLKFMVYLQKENIIDESGMPKERFSAEFPKEGPSILRIQQVVRGDSAAYFCASSPPPGSNTEAFFGQGTRLTVV.

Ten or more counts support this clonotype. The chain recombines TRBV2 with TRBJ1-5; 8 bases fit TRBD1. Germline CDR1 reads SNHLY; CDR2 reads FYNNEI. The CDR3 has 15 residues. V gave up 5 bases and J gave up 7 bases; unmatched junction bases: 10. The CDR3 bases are TGTGCCAGCAGTCTAGACAGGGGAAGCGGGCAGCCCCAGCATTTT. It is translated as CASSLDRGSGQPQHF.

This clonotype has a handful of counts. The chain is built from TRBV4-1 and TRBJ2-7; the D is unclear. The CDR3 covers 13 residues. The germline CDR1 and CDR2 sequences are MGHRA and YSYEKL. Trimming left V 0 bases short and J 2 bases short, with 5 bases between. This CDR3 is CASSQEIAYEQYF. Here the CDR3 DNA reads TGCGCCAGCAGCCAAGAAATTGCCTACGAGCAGTACTTC.

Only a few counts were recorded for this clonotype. The DNA of the CDR3 is TGTGCCAGCAGCTTAAGGCCCCACGGACTAAACACAGATACGCAGTATTTT. It yields the protein CASSLRPHGLNTDTQYF. The chain is built from TRBV7-9 and TRBJ2-3; D perhaps matches TRBD2 (6 bases). The germline gives CDR1 SEHNR, CDR2 FQNEAQ (reference sequence). Trimming cost V 2 bases and J 2 bases, with 17 bases left between them. The CDR3 totals 17 residues.

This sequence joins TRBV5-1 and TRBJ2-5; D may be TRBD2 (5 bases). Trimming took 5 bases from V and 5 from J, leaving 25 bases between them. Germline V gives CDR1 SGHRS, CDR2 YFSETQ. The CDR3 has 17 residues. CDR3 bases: TGCGCCAGCAGTTACGGGTCCGGCGGGCCCTTACGGGAGACCCAGTACTTC. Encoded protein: CASSYGSGGPLRETQYF.

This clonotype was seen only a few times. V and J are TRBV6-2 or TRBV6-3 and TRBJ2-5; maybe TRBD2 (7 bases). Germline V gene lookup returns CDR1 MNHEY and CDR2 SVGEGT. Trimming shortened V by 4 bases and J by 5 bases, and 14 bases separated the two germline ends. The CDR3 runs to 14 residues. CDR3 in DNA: TGTGCCAGCAGTTGGGGGGGCATAGCGGAGACCCAGTACTTC. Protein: CASSWGGIAETQYF.

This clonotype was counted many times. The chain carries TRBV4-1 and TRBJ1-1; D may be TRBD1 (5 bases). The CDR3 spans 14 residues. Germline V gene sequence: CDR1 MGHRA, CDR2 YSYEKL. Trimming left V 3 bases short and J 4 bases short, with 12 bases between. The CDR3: CASSHGQGRTEAFF. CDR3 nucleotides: TGCGCCAGCAGCCACGGACAAGGGCGCACTGAAGCTTTCTTT.